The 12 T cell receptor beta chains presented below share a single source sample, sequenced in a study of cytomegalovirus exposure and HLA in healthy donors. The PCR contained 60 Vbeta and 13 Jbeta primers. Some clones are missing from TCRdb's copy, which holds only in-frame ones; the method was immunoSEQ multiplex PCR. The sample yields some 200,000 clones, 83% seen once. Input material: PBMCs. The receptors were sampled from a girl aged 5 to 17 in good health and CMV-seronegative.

The CDR3 DNA sequence: TGTGCCAGCAGTGGGGCTCGACTAGCGGGAGGGACAGATACGCAGTATTTT. It specifies CASSGARLAGGTDTQYF. This chain uses TRBV6-1 with TRBJ2-3; 14 nucleotides line up with TRBD2. The trim removed 4 bases at V and 3 bases at J, leaving 6 bases unmatched. The CDR3 runs 17 residues. Per the germline V gene, CDR1 is MNHNS and CDR2 is SASEGT.

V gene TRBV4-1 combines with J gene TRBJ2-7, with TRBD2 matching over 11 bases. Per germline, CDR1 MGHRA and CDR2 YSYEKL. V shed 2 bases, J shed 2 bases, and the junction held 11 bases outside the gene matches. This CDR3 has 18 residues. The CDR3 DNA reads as TGCGCCAGCAGCCAAATCCTAGCGGGAGGCGGCAGCGCCTACGAGCAGTACTTC. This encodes CASSQILAGGGSAYEQYF.

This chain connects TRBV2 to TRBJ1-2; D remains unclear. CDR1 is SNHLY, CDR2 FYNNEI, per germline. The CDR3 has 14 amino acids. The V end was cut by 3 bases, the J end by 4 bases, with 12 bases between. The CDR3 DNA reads TGTGCCAGCAGTGAGCGTCGGTCGTCCTATGGCTACACCTTC. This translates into CASSERRSSYGYTF.

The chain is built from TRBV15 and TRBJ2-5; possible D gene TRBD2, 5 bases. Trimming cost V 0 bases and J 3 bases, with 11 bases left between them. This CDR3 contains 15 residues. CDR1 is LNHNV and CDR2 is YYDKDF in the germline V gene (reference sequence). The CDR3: CATSRDPGSEETQYF. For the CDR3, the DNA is TGTGCCACCAGCAGAGATCCGGGAAGTGAAGAGACCCAGTACTTC. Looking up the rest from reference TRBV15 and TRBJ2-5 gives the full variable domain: DAMVIQNPRYQVTQFGKPVTLSCSQTLNHNVMYWYQQKSSQAPKLLFHYYDKDFNNEADTPDNFQSRRPNTSFCFLDIRSPGLGDTAMYLCATSRDPGSEETQYFGPGTRLLVL.

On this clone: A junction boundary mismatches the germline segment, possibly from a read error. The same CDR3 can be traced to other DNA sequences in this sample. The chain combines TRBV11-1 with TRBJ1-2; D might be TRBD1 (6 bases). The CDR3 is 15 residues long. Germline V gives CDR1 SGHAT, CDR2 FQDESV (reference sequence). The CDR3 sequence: CASSQRQASSYGYTF. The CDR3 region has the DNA TGTGCTAGCAGCCAGAGACAGGCTTCGTCCTATGGCTACACCTTC.

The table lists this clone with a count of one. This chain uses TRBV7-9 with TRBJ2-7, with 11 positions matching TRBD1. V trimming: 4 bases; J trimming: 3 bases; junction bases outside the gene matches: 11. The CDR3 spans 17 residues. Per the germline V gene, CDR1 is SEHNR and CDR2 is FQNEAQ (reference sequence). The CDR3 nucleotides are TGTGCCAGCAGCTCTTCCTGGACCGGGACAGGGGGCTACGAGCAGTACTTC. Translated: CASSSSWTGTGGYEQYF.

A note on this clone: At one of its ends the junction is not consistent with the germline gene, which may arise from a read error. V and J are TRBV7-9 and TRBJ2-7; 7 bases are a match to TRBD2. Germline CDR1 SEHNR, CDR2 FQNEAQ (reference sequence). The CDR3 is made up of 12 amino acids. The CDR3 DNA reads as TGTTCCAGCAGCTACGGGGGGTTCGAGCAGTACTTC. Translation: CSSSYGGFEQYF.

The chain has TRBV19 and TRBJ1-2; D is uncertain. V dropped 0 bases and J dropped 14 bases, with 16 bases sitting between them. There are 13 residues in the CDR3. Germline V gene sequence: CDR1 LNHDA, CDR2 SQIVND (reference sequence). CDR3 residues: CASSIEAAMWITF. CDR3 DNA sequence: TGTGCCAGTAGTATAGAAGCGGCGATGTGGATAACCTTC.

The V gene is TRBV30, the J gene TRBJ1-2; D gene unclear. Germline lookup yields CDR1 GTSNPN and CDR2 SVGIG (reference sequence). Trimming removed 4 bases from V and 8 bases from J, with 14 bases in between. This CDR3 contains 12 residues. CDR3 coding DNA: TGTGCCTGGAATCCAGGTCCAAGGGGCTACACCTTC. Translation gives CAWNPGPRGYTF.

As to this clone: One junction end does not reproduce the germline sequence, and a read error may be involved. The CDR3 spells CSSSPTTGVWGGYTF. The CDR3 DNA sequence: TGTTCCAGCAGCCCGACCACAGGGGTATGGGGTGGCTACACCTTC. The chain uses TRBV7-9 and TRBJ1-2; 7 nucleotides match TRBD1. This CDR3 contains 15 residues. Per germline, CDR1 SEHNR and CDR2 FQNEAQ (reference sequence).

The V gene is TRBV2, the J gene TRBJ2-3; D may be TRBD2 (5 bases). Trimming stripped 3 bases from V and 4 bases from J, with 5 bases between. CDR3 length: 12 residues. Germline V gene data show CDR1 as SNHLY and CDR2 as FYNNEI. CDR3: CASSDGADTQYF. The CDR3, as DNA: TGTGCCAGCAGTGACGGGGCAGATACGCAGTATTTT.

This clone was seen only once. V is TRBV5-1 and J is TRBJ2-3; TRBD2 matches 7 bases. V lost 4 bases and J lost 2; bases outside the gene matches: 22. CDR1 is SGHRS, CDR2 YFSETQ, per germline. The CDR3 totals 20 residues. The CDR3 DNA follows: TGCGCCAGCAGCGTAAAAATAGTGCCAAGGCAGGGACTAAACACAGATACGCAGTATTTT. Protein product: CASSVKIVPRQGLNTDTQYF.